This TCR beta chain was found in a study of blood T cell repertoires in COVID-19. Measured with immunoSEQ multiplex PCR; TCRdb has only the in-frame clones, and not every one. The table has more than 300,000 clones, 65% to 90% seen once. The age range of participants was 18 to 89 years, with residence in 20 to 25 US areas. Recovered Cohort 3 donors showed two negative PCRs, clearance, or symptom resolution. The germline gives CDR1 SGHAT, CDR2 FQNNGV. V dropped 1 base and J dropped 4 bases, with 13 bases sitting between them. The CDR3 is 15 amino acids. The V gene is TRBV11-2, the J gene TRBJ1-1; TRBD1 might be the D (5 bases). The receptor was isolated from a man younger than 40 who had recovered from COVID-19. The sequencing input was PBMCs or T cells enriched from blood (not recorded which). The CDR3 is CASSLVRRGGTEAFF. Here the CDR3 DNA reads TGTGCCAGCAGCTTAGTCAGGAGGGGAGGCACTGAAGCTTTCTTT.